A single TCR beta chain is shown here with its context. Antigen specificity is unknown. This sample is drawn from a study of T cell responses to AZD1222 COVID-19 vaccine. Points from the study as a whole: Sampling captured repertoires only after the peak T cell response. Spike-specific TCR repertoires showed rising breadth and depth after two AZD1222 doses.

Only in-frame clones appear in the TCRdb table, and some are missing; sequencing was by immunoSEQ multiplex PCR. This table holds about 140,000 clones, over 90% found once. Trimming at V came to 4 bases and at J to 9 bases, leaving 3 bases not matched to a gene. The CDR3 is 14 residues long. Germline values: CDR1 SGHNT, CDR2 YYREEE (reference sequence). This receptor was obtained from an adult in good health. The material sequenced was peripheral blood, taken on day 0 of MenACWY control vaccination. The genes are TRBV5-4 and TRBJ1-6; 11 bases agree with TRBD1. CDR3 sequence (DNA): TGTGCCAGCAGCGGGGACAGGGGGATTTCACCCCTCCACTTT. Its protein product is CASSGDRGISPLHF.